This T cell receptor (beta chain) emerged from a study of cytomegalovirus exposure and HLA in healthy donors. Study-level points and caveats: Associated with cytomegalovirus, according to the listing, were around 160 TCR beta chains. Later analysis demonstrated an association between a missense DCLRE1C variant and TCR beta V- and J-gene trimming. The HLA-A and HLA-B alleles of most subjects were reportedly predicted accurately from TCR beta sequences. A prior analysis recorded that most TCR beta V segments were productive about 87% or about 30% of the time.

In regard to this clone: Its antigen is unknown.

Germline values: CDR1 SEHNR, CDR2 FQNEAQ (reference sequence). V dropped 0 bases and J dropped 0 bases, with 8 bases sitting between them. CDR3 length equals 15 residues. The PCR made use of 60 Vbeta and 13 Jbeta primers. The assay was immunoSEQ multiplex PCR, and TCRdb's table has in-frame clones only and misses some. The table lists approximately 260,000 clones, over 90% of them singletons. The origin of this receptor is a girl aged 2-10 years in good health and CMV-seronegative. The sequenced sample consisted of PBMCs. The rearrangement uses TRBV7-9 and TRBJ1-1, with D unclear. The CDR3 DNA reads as TGTGCCAGCAGCTTAGCGTCACAGCTGAACACTGAAGCTTTCTTT. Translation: CASSLASQLNTEAFF.